This T cell receptor (beta chain) comes out of a study of identical twins. Study conclusions and caveats: For out-of-frame alpha sequences shared by twins, low generation probability was in excess.

This clonotype appeared a few times. Its antigen is undetermined. Trimming at V came to 2 bases and at J to 8 bases, leaving 11 bases not matched to a gene. There are 18 residues in the CDR3. Germline V gene data show CDR1 as MDHEN and CDR2 as SYDVKM. MiXCR, applied by TCRdb to the 5' RACE reads, yields one record per CDR3 protein. The top ten hold approximately 4% of the sample, which has 250,000 or so distinct CDR3 sequences, approximately 11% seen once. The sample was also reused in another study, on yellow fever vaccine responses in identical twins.

The gene calls are TRBV28 and TRBJ2-1; 14 nucleotides align to TRBD2. Material for sequencing was memory (CD45RO+) T cells sorted from blood. This receptor was taken from a woman younger than 35 in good health. The CDR3 DNA follows: TGTGCCAGCAGTTTACGGGGCCGGACTAGCGGGAGGTGGGATGAGCAGTTCTTC. Protein sequence: CASSLRGRTSGRWDEQFF.